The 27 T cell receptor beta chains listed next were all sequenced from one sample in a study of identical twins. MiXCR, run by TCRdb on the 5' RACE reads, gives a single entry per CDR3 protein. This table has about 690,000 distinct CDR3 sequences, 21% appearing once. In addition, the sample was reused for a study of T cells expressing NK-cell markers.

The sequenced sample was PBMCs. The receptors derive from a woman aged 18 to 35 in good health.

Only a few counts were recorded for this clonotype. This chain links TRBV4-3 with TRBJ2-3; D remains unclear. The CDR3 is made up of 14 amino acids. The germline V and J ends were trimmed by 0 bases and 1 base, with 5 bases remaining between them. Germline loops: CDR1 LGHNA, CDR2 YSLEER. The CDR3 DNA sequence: TGCGCCAGCAGCCAAGAAAAGGGCACAGATACGCAGTATTTT. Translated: CASSQEKGTDTQYF.

CDR3 DNA: TGTGCCACCCACTCTATCGGAGCAGAGACCCAGTACTTC. Its protein is CATHSIGAETQYF. V is TRBV6-6 and J is TRBJ2-5; the D is unclear. CDR3 length: 13 residues. Germline V gene lookup returns CDR1 MNHNY and CDR2 SVGAGI (reference sequence). The V end was cut by 10 bases, the J end by 4 bases, with 16 bases between.

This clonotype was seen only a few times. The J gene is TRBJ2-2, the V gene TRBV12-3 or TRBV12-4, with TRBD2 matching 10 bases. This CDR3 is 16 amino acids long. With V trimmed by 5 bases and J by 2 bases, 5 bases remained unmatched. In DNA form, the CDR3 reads TGTGCCAGCAGTCCCTGGACTAGCGGTAACACCGGGGAGCTGTTTTTT. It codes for CASSPWTSGNTGELFF.

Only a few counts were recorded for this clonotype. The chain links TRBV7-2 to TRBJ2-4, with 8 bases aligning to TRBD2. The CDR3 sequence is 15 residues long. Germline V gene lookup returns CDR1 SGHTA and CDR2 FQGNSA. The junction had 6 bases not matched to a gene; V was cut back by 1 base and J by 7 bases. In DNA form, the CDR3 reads TGTGCCAGCAGCTTAGAGGCGCGGGAGGTTAACATTCAGTACTTC. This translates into CASSLEAREVNIQYF.

CDR3 in amino acids: CASSVRGQGAAEQFF. The DNA for the CDR3 is TGTGCCAGCAGCGTCCGCGGACAGGGGGCCGCCGAGCAGTTCTTC. V is TRBV9 and J is TRBJ2-1; TRBD1 aligns across 11 bases. There are 15 residues in the CDR3. V shed 2 bases, J shed 10 bases, and the junction held 8 bases outside the gene matches. The V gene's germline CDR1 is SGDLS and CDR2 YYNGEE.

CDR3 amino acids: CASSFDRAAYEQYF. The CDR3 DNA reads as TGTGCCAGCAGCTTTGACAGGGCAGCCTACGAGCAGTACTTC. V usage is TRBV7-9 and J usage is TRBJ2-7; TRBD1 aligns across 7 bases. The CDR3 is 14 amino acids. J gave up 2 bases and V 3 bases, and 4 bases lay outside the gene matches. Per the germline V gene, CDR1 is SEHNR and CDR2 is FQNEAQ (reference sequence).

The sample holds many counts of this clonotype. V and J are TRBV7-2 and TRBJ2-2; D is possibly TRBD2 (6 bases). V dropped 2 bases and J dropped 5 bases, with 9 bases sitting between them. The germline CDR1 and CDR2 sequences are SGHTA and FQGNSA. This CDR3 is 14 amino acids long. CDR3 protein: CASSLYGTTGELFF. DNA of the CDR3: TGTGCCAGCAGCTTATATGGGACTACCGGGGAGCTGTTTTTT.

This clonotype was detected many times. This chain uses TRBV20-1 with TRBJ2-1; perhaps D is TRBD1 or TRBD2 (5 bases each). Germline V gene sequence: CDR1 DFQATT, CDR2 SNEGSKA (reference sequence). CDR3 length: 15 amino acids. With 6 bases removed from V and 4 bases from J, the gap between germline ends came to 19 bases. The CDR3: CSALPWDGRYNEQFF. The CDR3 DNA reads TGCAGTGCCCTCCCATGGGACGGACGTTACAATGAGCAGTTCTTC.

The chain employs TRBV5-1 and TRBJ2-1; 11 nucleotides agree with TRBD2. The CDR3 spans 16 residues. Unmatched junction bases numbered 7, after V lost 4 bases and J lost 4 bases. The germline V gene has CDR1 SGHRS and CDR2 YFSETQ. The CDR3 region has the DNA TGCGCCAGCAGCAGGATAGCGGGGGGGATGTACAATGAGCAGTTCTTC. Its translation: CASSRIAGGMYNEQFF.

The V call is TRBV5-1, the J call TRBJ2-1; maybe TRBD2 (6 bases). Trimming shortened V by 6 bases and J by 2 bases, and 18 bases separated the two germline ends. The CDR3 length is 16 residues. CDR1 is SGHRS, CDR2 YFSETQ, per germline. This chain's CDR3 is CASTLYIAAPYNEQFF. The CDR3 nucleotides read TGCGCCAGCACCCTGTATATAGCGGCACCCTACAATGAGCAGTTCTTC.

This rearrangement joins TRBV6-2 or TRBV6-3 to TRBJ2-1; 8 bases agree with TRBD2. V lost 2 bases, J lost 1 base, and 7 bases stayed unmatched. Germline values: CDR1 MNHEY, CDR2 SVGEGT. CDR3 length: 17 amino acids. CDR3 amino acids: CASSYNLRGRSYNEQFF. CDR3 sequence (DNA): TGTGCCAGCAGTTACAATCTCCGCGGGAGGTCCTACAATGAGCAGTTCTTC.

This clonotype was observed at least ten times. The DNA for the CDR3 is TGCAGTGCTAGAGATGGGACTAGCGGGAACACCGGGGAGCTGTTTTTT. This translates into CSARDGTSGNTGELFF. The chain uses TRBV20-1 and TRBJ2-2; 11 bases map to TRBD2. Germline lookup yields CDR1 DFQATT and CDR2 SNEGSKA (reference sequence). The V and J ends lost 0 bases and 1 base, in that order; junction bases with no gene match: 1. This CDR3 comprises 16 residues.

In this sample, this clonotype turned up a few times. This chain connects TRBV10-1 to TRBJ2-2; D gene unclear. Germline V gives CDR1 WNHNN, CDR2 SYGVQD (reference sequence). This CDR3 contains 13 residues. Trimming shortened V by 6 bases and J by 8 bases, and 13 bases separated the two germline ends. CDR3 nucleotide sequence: TGCGCCAGCAGGGCGACTTCCAAAGGGGAGCTGTTTTTT. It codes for CASRATSKGELFF.

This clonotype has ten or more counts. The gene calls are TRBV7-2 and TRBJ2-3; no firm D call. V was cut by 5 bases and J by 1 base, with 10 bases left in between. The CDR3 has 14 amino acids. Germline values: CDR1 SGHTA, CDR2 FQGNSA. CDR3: CASSPRPGTDTQYF. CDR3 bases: TGTGCCAGCAGCCCCAGACCGGGCACAGATACGCAGTATTTT.

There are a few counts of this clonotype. In DNA, the CDR3 is TGTGCCATCACTAATGACAGGTTATTTGAGCAGTTCTTC. Translated: CAITNDRLFEQFF. The V and J genes are TRBV10-3 and TRBJ2-1, with D tentatively TRBD1 (6 bases). This CDR3 spans 13 amino acids. Germline-derived CDR1 and CDR2 are ENHRY and SYGVKD. Trimming removed 7 bases from V and 9 bases from J, with 16 bases in between.

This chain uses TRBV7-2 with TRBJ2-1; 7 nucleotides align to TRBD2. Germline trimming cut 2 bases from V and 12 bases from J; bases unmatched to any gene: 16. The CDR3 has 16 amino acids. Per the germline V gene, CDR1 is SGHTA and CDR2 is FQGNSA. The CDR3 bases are TGTGCCAGCAGCTTAAGGGCTAGCGGCACGTCCGTGGGGCAGTTCTTC. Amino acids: CASSLRASGTSVGQFF.

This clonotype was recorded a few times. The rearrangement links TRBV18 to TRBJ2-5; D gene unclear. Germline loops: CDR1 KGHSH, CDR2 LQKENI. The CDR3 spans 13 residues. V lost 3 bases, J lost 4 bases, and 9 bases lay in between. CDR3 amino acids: CASSPLLGETQYF. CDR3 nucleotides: TGTGCCAGCTCACCGCTTTTGGGAGAGACCCAGTACTTC.

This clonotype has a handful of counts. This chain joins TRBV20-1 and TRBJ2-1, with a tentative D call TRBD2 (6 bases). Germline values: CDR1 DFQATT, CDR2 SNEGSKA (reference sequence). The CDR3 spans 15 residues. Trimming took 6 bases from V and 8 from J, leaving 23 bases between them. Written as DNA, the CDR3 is TGCAGTGCCCTCCAGCCGGCGGGGAGCGACGATGAGCAGTTCTTC. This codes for CSALQPAGSDDEQFF.

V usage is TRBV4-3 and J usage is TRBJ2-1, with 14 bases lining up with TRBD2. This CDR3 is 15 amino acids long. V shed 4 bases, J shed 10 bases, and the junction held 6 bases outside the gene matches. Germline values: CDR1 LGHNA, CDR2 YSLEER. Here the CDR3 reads CASSRRTSGRQEQFF. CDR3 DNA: TGCGCCAGCAGCCGCCGGACTAGCGGGAGGCAGGAGCAGTTCTTC.

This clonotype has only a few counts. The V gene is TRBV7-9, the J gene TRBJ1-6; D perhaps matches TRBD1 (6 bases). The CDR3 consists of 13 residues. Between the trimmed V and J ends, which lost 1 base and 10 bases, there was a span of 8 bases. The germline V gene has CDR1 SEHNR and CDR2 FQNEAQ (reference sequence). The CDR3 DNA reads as TGTGCCAGCAGCTTAGGGGGACACTCACCCCTCCACTTT. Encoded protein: CASSLGGHSPLHF.

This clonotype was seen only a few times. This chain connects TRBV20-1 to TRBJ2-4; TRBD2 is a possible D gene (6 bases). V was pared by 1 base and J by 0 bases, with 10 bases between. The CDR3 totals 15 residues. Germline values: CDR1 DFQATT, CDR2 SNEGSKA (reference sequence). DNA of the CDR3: TGCAGTGCTAGAGTGGATAGCGGAGCCAAAAACATTCAGTACTTC. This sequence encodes CSARVDSGAKNIQYF.

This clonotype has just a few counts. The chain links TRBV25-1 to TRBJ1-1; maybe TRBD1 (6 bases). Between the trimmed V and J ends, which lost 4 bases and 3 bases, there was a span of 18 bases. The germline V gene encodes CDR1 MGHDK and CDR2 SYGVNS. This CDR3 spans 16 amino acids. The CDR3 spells CASSAPQGKGHTEAFF. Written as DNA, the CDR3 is TGTGCCAGCAGTGCCCCACAGGGAAAAGGGCACACTGAAGCTTTCTTT. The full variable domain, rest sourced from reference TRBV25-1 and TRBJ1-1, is EADIYQTPRYLVIGTGKKITLECSQTMGHDKMYWYQQDPGMELHLIHYSYGVNSTEKGDLSSESTVSRIRTEHFPLTLESARPSHTSQYLCASSAPQGKGHTEAFFGQGTRLTVV.

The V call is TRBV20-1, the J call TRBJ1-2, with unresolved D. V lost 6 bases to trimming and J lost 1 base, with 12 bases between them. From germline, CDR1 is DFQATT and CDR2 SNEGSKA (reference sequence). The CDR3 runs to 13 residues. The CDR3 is CSAARTDNYGYTF. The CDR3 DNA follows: TGCAGTGCGGCTCGGACGGATAACTATGGCTACACCTTC.

Here the CDR3 DNA reads TGTGCTAGTGGTTTGGTAGCCGGGACTAGCGGGAGTTACGAGCAGTACTTC. Translation: CASGLVAGTSGSYEQYF. This sequence joins TRBV12-5 and TRBJ2-7; 14 bases align to TRBD2. The CDR3 totals 17 residues. J was trimmed by 4 bases and V by 0 bases; bases with no gene match: 5. Germline values: CDR1 LGHNT, CDR2 FRNRAP.

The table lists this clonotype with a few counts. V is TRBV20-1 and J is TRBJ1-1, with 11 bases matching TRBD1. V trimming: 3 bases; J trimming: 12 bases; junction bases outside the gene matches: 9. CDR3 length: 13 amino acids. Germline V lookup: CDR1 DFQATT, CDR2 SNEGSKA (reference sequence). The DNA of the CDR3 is TGCAGTGCTAGCTCAGGACAGGGGGCAAGTACTTTCTTT. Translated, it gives CSASSGQGASTFF.

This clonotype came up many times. CDR3 nucleotides: TGCAGTGCTAGAGGCCCCGGGAGATCGGAGACCCAGTACTTC. Encoded protein: CSARGPGRSETQYF. This chain connects TRBV20-1 to TRBJ2-5, with D perhaps TRBD2 (6 bases). Germline V gene data show CDR1 as DFQATT and CDR2 as SNEGSKA (reference sequence). Between the trimmed V and J ends, which lost 1 base and 5 bases, there was a span of 14 bases. CDR3 length: 14 residues.

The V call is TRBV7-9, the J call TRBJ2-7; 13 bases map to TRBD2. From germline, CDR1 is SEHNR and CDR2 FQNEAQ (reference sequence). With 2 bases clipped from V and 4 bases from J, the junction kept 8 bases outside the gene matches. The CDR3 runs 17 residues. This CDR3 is CASSLSRLAGGSYEQYF. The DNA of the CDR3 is TGTGCCAGCAGCTTATCCCGACTAGCGGGGGGTTCGTACGAGCAGTACTTC.